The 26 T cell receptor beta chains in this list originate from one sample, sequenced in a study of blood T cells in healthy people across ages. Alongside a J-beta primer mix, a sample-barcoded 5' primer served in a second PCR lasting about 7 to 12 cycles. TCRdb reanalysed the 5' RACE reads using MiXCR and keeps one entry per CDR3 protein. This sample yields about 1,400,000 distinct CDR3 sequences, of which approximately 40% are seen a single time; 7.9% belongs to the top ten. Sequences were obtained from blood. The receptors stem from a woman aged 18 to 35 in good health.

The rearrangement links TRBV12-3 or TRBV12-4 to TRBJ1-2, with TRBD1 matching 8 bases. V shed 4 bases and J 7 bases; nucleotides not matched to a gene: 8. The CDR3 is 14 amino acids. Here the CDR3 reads CASSSRQGTAGYTF. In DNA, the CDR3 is TGTGCCAGCAGTTCCAGACAGGGGACGGCTGGCTACACCTTC.

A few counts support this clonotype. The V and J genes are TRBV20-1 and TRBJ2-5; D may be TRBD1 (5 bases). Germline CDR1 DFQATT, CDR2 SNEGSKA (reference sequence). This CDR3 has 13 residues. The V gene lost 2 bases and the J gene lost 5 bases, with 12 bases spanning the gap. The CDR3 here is CSARRGPGETQYF. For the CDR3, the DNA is TGCAGTGCTAGAAGGGGCCCAGGGGAGACCCAGTACTTC.

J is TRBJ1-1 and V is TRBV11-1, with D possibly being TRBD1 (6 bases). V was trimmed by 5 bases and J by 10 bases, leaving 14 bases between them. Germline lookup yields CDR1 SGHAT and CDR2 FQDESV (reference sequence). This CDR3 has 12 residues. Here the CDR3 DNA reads TGTGCCAGCAGCCCTACAGGGTCGAGAGCTTTCTTT. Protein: CASSPTGSRAFF.

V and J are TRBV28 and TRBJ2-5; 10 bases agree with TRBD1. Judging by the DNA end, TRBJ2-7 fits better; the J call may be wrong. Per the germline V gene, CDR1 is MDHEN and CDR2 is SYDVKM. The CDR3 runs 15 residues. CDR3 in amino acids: CASKNPGQGYYEQYF. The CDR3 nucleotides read TGTGCCAGCAAAAATCCGGGACAGGGGTACTACGAGCAGTACTTC.

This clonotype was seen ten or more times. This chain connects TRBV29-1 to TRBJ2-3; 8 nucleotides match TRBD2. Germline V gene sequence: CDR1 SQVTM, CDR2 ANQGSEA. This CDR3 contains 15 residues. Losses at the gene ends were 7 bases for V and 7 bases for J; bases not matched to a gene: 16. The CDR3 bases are TGCAGCGACGAGGGATCTAGCGGGTTCTTAAATACGCAGTATTTT. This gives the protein CSDEGSSGFLNTQYF.

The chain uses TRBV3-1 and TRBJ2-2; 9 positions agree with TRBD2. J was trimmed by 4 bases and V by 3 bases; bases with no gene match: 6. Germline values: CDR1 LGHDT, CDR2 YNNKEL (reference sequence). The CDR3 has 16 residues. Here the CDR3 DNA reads TGTGCCAGCAGCCAGAGGGGTAGCGGGGGCACCGGGGAGCTGTTTTTT. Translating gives CASSQRGSGGTGELFF.

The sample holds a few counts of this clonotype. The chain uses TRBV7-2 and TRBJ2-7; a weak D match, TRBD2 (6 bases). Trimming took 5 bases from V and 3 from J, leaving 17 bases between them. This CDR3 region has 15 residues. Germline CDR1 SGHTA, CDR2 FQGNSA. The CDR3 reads CASSRSTSFNYEQYF. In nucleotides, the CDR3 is TGTGCCAGCAGCAGGAGTACTAGCTTTAACTACGAGCAGTACTTC.

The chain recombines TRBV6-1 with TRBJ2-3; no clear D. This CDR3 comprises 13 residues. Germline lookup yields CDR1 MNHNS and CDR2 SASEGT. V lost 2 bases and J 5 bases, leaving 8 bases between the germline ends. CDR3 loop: CASSERPGDTQYF. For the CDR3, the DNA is TGTGCCAGCAGTGAACGGCCCGGAGATACGCAGTATTTT.

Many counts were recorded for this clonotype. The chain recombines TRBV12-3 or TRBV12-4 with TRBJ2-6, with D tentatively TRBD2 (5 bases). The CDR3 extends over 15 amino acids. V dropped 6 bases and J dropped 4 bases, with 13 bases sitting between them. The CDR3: CASSPIGEGANVLTF. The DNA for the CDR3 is TGTGCCAGCAGCCCGATCGGGGAGGGGGCCAACGTCCTGACTTTC.

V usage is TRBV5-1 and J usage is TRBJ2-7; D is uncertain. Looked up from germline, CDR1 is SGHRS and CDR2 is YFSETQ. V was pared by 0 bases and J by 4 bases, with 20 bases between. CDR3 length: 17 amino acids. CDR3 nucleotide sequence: TGCGCCAGCAGCTTGGGCTTTAGGGTCAGCATCCCATACGAGCAGTACTTC. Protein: CASSLGFRVSIPYEQYF.

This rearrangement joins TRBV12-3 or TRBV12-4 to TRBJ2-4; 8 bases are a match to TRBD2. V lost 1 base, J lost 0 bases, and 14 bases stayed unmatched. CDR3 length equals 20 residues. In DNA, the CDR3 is TGTGCCAGCAGTTTAGGGGCGGGAGGATTTGCAGAACTAGCCAAAAACATTCAGTACTTC. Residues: CASSLGAGGFAELAKNIQYF.

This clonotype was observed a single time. The CDR3 region is CASSLREGTNTEAFF. CDR3 coding DNA: TGTGCCAGCAGCTTAAGGGAAGGGACGAACACTGAAGCTTTCTTT. The chain uses TRBV7-2 and TRBJ1-1, with a weak D call TRBD1 (5 bases). The ends were cut back, 2 bases at V and 1 base at J, with 11 bases in the middle. CDR1 and CDR2 from the germline V gene are SGHTA and FQGNSA. This CDR3 has 15 amino acids.

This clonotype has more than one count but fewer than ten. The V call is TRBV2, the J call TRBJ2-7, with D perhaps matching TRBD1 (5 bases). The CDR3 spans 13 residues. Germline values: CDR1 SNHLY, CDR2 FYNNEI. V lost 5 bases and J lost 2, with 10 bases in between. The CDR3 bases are TGTGCCAGCAGTTCTAGACAGCCCTACGAGCAGTACTTC. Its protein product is CASSSRQPYEQYF.

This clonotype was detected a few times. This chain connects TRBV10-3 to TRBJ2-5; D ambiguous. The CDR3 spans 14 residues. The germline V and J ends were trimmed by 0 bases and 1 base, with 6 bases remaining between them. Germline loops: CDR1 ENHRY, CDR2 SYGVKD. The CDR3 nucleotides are TGTGCCATCAGTGAGTCGATGGCCCAAGAGACCCAGTACTTC. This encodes CAISESMAQETQYF.

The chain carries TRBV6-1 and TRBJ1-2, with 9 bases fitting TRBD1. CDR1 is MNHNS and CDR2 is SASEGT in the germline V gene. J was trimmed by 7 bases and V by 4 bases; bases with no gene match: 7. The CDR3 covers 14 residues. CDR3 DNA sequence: TGTGCCAGCAGTGGAACAGGGGGCTACGGTGGCTACACCTTC. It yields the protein CASSGTGGYGGYTF.

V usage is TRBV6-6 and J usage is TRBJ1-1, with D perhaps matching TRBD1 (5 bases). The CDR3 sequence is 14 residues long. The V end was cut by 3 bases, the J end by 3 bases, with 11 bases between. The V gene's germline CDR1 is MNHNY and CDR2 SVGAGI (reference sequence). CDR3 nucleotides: TGTGCCAGCAGTTATGACAGACTAGACACTGAAGCTTTCTTT. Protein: CASSYDRLDTEAFF.

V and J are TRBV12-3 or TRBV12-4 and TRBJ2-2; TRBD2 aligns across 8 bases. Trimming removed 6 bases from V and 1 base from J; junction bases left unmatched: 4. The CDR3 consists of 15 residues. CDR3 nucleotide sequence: TGTGCCAGCAGCCTCGGGACTAGGAACACCGGGGAGCTGTTTTTT. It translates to CASSLGTRNTGELFF.

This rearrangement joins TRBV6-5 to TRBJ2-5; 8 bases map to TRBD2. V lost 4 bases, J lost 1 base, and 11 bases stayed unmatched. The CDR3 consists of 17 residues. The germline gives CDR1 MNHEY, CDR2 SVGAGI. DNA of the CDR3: TGTGCCAGCAGTTCGCCTGGGACTAGTGCATCCCAAGAGACCCAGTACTTC. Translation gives CASSSPGTSASQETQYF.

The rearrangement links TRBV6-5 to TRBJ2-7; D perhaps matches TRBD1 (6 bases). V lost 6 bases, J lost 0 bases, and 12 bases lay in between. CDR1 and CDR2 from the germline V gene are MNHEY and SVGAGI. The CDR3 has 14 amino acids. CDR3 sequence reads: CASRGTGFSYEQYF. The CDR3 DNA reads TGTGCCAGCAGAGGTACAGGGTTCTCCTACGAGCAGTACTTC.

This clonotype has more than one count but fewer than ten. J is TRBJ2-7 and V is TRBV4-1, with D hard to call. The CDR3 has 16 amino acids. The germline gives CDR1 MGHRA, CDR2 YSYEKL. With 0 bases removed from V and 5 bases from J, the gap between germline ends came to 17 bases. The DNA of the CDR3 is TGCGCCAGCAGCCAAGATCTCCAGAGAAGGTTAAACGAGCAGTACTTC. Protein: CASSQDLQRRLNEQYF.

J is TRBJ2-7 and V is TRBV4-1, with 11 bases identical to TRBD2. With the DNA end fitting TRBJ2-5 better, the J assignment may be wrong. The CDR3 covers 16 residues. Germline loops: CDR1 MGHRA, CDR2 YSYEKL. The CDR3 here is CASSQDIAGGQETQYF. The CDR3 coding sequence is TGCGCCAGCAGCCAAGATATAGCGGGGGGGCAAGAGACCCAGTACTTC.

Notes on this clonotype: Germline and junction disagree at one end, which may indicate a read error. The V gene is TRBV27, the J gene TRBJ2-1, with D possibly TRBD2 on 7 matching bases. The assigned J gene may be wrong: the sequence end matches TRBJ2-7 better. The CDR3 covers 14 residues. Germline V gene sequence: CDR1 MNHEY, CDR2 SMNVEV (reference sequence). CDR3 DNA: TGTGCCAGCATTTTAGGGGGGGAAAACTACGAGCAGTACTTC. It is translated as CASILGGENYEQYF.

DNA for the CDR3: TGTGCCAGCAGTGTCAAAGGACCCGCGGTAGCGGACACAGATACGCAGTATTTT. Protein: CASSVKGPAVADTDTQYF. The V gene is TRBV2, the J gene TRBJ2-3; tentative D call: TRBD2 (6 bases). V lost 4 bases and J 2 bases, leaving 22 bases between the germline ends. Germline values: CDR1 SNHLY, CDR2 FYNNEI. The CDR3 runs to 18 residues.

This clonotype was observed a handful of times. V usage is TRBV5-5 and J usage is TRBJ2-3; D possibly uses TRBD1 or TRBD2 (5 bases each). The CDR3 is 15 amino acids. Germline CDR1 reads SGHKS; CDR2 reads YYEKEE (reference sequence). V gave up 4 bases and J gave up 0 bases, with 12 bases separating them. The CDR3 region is CASSRGSSSTDTQYF. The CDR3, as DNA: TGTGCCAGCAGCCGGGGCTCCTCTAGCACAGATACGCAGTATTTT.

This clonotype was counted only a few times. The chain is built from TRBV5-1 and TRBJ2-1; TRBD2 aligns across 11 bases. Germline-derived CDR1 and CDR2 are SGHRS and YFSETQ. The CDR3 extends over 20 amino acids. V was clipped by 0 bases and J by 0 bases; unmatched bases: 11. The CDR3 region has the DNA TGCGCCAGCAGCTTGGAGGGTAGCGGGAGGGCTTTTAGCTCCTACAATGAGCAGTTCTTC. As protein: CASSLEGSGRAFSSYNEQFF.

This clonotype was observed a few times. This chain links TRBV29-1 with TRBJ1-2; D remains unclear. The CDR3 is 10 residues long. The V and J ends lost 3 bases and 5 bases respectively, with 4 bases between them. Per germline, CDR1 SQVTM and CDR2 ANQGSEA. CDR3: CSVDGYGYTF. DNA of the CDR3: TGCAGCGTTGATGGGTATGGCTACACCTTC.